These 26 T cell receptor beta chains were sequenced from one sample in a study of cytomegalovirus exposure and HLA in healthy donors. The primer mix had 60 Vbeta and 13 Jbeta primers. Profiled with immunoSEQ multiplex PCR; TCRdb holds only in-frame clones, not every one. The sample contains about 70,000 clones, approximately 67% of which appear only once. Sequenced material: PBMCs. Every receptor here comes from a man aged 30-40 years in good health and CMV-seronegative.

This chain links TRBV29-1 with TRBJ1-1; D is possibly TRBD1 (6 bases). Germline assignment: CDR1 SQVTM and CDR2 ANQGSEA. The V and J ends lost 7 bases and 4 bases respectively, with 13 bases between them. This CDR3 has 12 residues. The DNA of the CDR3 is TGCAGCGGAACCCAGGGGTTCACTGAAGCTTTCTTT. It specifies CSGTQGFTEAFF. Variable domain in full (rest from reference TRBV29-1 and TRBJ1-1): SAVISQKPSRDICQRGTSLTIQCQVDSQVTMMFWYRQQPGQSLTLIATANQGSEATYESGFVIDKFPISRPNLTFSTLTVSNMSPEDSSIYLCSGTQGFTEAFFGQGTRLTVV.

The chain employs TRBV7-9 and TRBJ1-1, with unresolved D. Germline-derived CDR1 and CDR2 are SEHNR and FQNEAQ (reference sequence). The V end was cut by 4 bases, the J end by 3 bases, with 9 bases between. The CDR3 covers 13 residues. The CDR3, as DNA: TGTGCCAGCAGCTCGAACAGAGACACTGAAGCTTTCTTT. Its protein product is CASSSNRDTEAFF. The variable domain in full, completed from reference TRBV7-9 and TRBJ1-1, reads DTGVSQNPRHKITKRGQNVTFRCDPISEHNRLYWYRQTLGQGPEFLTYFQNEAQLEKSRLLSDRFSAERPKGSFSTLEIQRTEQGDSAMYLCASSSNRDTEAFFGQGTRLTVV.

The rearrangement uses TRBV27 and TRBJ1-2; TRBD1 is a possible D gene (5 bases). This CDR3 region has 14 residues. The V end lost 6 bases, the J end lost 4 bases, and 15 bases lay between the germline ends. Germline assignment: CDR1 MNHEY and CDR2 SMNVEV (reference sequence). CDR3 sequence reads: CASRPAGGSYGYTF. DNA for the CDR3: TGTGCCAGCAGACCCGCCGGGGGGAGCTATGGCTACACCTTC.

The chain employs TRBV7-7 and TRBJ2-5; 8 bases match TRBD2. CDR3 length equals 14 residues. V dropped 5 bases and J dropped 3; count of bases not matched to a gene: 5. Per germline, CDR1 SSHAT and CDR2 FNYEAQ (reference sequence). Here the CDR3 reads CASSQDGGEETQYF. In nucleotides, the CDR3 is TGTGCCAGCAGCCAGGACGGGGGGGAAGAGACCCAGTACTTC. Full variable domain (remainder filled in from reference TRBV7-7 and TRBJ2-5): GAGVSQSPRYKVTKRGQDVTLRCDPISSHATLYWYQQALGQGPEFLTYFNYEAQPDKSGLPSDRFSAERPEGSISTLTIQRTEQRDSAMYRCASSQDGGEETQYFGPGTRLLVL.

V gene TRBV6-5 combines with J gene TRBJ1-4; D is possibly TRBD1 (6 bases). CDR1 is MNHEY, CDR2 SVGAGI, per germline. This CDR3 has 14 amino acids. V lost 2 bases to trimming and J lost 5 bases, with 9 bases between them. The CDR3 spells CASSYRTGNEKLFF. The CDR3 nucleotides are TGTGCCAGCAGTTACCGCACAGGGAATGAAAAACTGTTTTTT.

This chain connects TRBV9 to TRBJ2-5; D is unclear. The length of the CDR3 is 14 residues. The germline V gene encodes CDR1 SGDLS and CDR2 YYNGEE. V was shortened by 0 bases and J by 2 bases, with 8 bases between the two germline ends. This CDR3 reads CASSVDGLQETQYF. Written as DNA, the CDR3 is TGTGCCAGCAGCGTAGATGGCTTACAAGAGACCCAGTACTTC.

On this clone itself: Other nucleotide sequences in the sample specify the same CDR3. This rearrangement joins TRBV5-1 to TRBJ2-1, with 7 nucleotides matching TRBD1. The germline V gene has CDR1 SGHRS and CDR2 YFSETQ. V lost 0 bases and J lost 3; bases outside the gene matches: 3. This CDR3 spans 15 amino acids. CDR3 protein: CASSLGGGSYNEQFF. The CDR3 DNA sequence: TGCGCCAGCAGCTTGGGAGGGGGCAGCTACAATGAGCAGTTCTTC.

This clone was seen ten or more times. CDR3 region: CASSSNRAPNEKLFF. Here the CDR3 DNA reads TGTGCCAGCTCGTCGAACAGGGCCCCTAATGAAAAACTGTTTTTT. The rearrangement joins TRBV18 to TRBJ1-4, with TRBD1 as a possible D gene (6 bases). The CDR3 is made up of 15 amino acids. The germline V and J ends were trimmed by 6 bases and 3 bases, with 14 bases remaining between them. CDR1 KGHSH and CDR2 LQKENI come from the germline V gene. Filled out from reference TRBV18 and TRBJ1-4, the complete variable domain reads NAGVMQNPRHLVRRRGQEARLRCSPMKGHSHVYWYRQLPEEGLKFMVYLQKENIIDESGMPKERFSAEFPKEGPSILRIQQVVRGDSAAYFCASSSNRAPNEKLFFGSGTQLSVL.

The rearrangement uses TRBV4-1 and TRBJ2-7; TRBD1 is a possible D gene (5 bases). The V and J ends lost 2 bases and 4 bases respectively, with 12 bases between them. The CDR3 has 14 residues. Germline V gene sequence: CDR1 MGHRA, CDR2 YSYEKL. The CDR3 nucleotides read TGCGCCAGCAGCCAAATGACAGCCAGGTACGAGCAGTACTTC. It specifies CASSQMTARYEQYF.

The CDR3 DNA reads as TGTGCCAGCAGTGAAGCGCGGGGGGGCCACAATGAGCAGTTCTTC. Its protein is CASSEARGGHNEQFF. V usage is TRBV2 and J usage is TRBJ2-1; TRBD2 matches at 9 bases. Germline lookup yields CDR1 SNHLY and CDR2 FYNNEI. CDR3 size: 15 residues. V shed 0 bases and J 5 bases; nucleotides not matched to a gene: 2. The whole variable domain, remainder taken from reference TRBV2 and TRBJ2-1, is EPEVTQTPSHQVTQMGQEVILRCVPISNHLYFYWYRQILGQKVEFLVSFYNNEISEKSEIFDDQFSVERPDGSNFTLKIRSTKLEDSAMYFCASSEARGGHNEQFFGPGTRLTVL.

This clone is a singleton in its sample. The CDR3 coding sequence is TGTGCCAGCAACTTAGCGGGGGGGCACACAGATACGCAGTATTTT. This sequence encodes CASNLAGGHTDTQYF. The chain links TRBV6-1 to TRBJ2-3; 11 positions agree with TRBD2. Germline CDR1 reads MNHNS; CDR2 reads SASEGT. The CDR3 is 15 amino acids. With V trimmed by 7 bases and J by 2 bases, 5 bases remained unmatched.

The chain recombines TRBV30 with TRBJ2-5; 7 bases are shared with TRBD1. The CDR3 sequence is 14 residues long. Germline loops: CDR1 GTSNPN, CDR2 SVGIG (reference sequence). The J segment lost 5 bases and the V segment lost 0 bases, leaving 6 bases of the junction unmatched. CDR3 sequence: CAWSVPDRRETQYF. CDR3 bases: TGTGCCTGGAGTGTACCGGACAGGCGGGAGACCCAGTACTTC.

This chain joins TRBV5-1 and TRBJ2-2; D call uncertain. V dropped 0 bases and J dropped 6 bases, with 12 bases sitting between them. The CDR3 is made up of 15 amino acids. Germline lookup yields CDR1 SGHRS and CDR2 YFSETQ. The CDR3 nucleotides are TGCGCCAGCAGCTTGGCAGTCTCGCGGTCCGGGGAGCTGTTTTTT. Protein product: CASSLAVSRSGELFF.

V usage is TRBV6-6 and J usage is TRBJ2-5; 8 nucleotides align to TRBD1. V lost 5 bases to trimming and J lost 5 bases; unmatched junction nucleotides: 7. CDR3 length: 14 residues. Per germline, CDR1 MNHNY and CDR2 SVGAGI (reference sequence). The CDR3 here is CASSMDRVPETQYF. The CDR3 nucleotides are TGTGCCAGCAGTATGGACAGGGTCCCCGAGACCCAGTACTTC.

The rearrangement links TRBV28 to TRBJ1-6, with 7 bases that match TRBD1. CDR1 and CDR2 from the germline V gene are MDHEN and SYDVKM. V shed 5 bases and J 8 bases; nucleotides not matched to a gene: 12. This CDR3 contains 16 residues. CDR3 loop: CASSPTTGSVYSPLHF. The DNA of the CDR3 is TGTGCCAGCAGTCCTACGACAGGGAGTGTTTATTCACCCCTCCACTTT.

This sequence joins TRBV18 and TRBJ2-7, with 8 bases lining up with TRBD2. Germline loops: CDR1 KGHSH, CDR2 LQKENI. CDR3 size: 14 residues. V lost 3 bases and J lost 5; bases outside the gene matches: 6. In DNA, the CDR3 is TGTGCCAGCTCACCGAACGGGGGGGCCAACGAGCAGTACTTC. This encodes CASSPNGGANEQYF.

This clone was seen only a few times. The CDR3 DNA is TGTGCCACCAGCAGAGATGGGGGCCCGGGTGAAAAACTGTTTTTT. The encoded protein is CATSRDGGPGEKLFF. The chain is built from TRBV15 and TRBJ1-4; TRBD1 is a possible D gene (6 bases). CDR1 and CDR2 (germline): LNHNV, YYDKDF (reference sequence). The CDR3 runs 15 residues. Trimming stripped 0 bases from V and 7 bases from J, with 12 bases between.

V gene TRBV6-5 combines with J gene TRBJ1-1; 9 positions agree with TRBD1. CDR3 length equals 12 residues. Germline V gives CDR1 MNHEY, CDR2 SVGAGI. V dropped 5 bases and J dropped 11; count of bases not matched to a gene: 6. The CDR3 reads CASSTGQGPAFF. CDR3 nucleotides: TGTGCCAGCAGTACAGGACAGGGGCCGGCTTTCTTT.

V is TRBV14 and J is TRBJ2-7; D may be TRBD1 (6 bases). This CDR3 is built from 13 residues. CDR1 is SGHDN and CDR2 is FVKESK in the germline V gene. V was clipped by 1 base and J by 3 bases, with 7 bases between them. CDR3: CASSQVQGYEQYF. The CDR3 DNA is TGTGCCAGCAGCCAAGTACAGGGCTACGAGCAGTACTTC.

This clone was seen only once. J is TRBJ2-3 and V is TRBV4-1; 7 nucleotides align to TRBD2. CDR1 is MGHRA, CDR2 YSYEKL, per germline. The CDR3 runs 18 residues. The ends lost 2 bases at V and 0 bases at J; junction bases unmatched: 11. The CDR3 sequence is CASSQLLPSAGSTDTQYF. The CDR3 DNA sequence: TGCGCCAGCAGCCAACTGTTGCCCTCAGCGGGGAGCACAGATACGCAGTATTTT.

The chain recombines TRBV7-2 with TRBJ1-1; TRBD1 matches 11 bases. Trimming cost V 5 bases and J 7 bases; bases outside gene matches: 12. The CDR3 runs to 16 residues. Germline CDR1 is SGHTA and CDR2 is FQGNSA. Here the CDR3 DNA reads TGTGCCAGCAGCCCCGCCGGGACAGGGGGATTACGTGAAGCTTTCTTT. Translating gives CASSPAGTGGLREAFF.

The chain employs TRBV6-4 and TRBJ2-2; 13 positions match TRBD2. The CDR3 extends over 15 amino acids. CDR1 and CDR2 from the germline V gene are MRHNA and SNTAGT. V lost 6 bases, J lost 6 bases, and 4 bases stayed unmatched. DNA of the CDR3: TGTGCCAGCAGCCCCACTAGCGGGGGGGCCGGGGAGCTGTTTTTT. This codes for CASSPTSGGAGELFF.

This clone came up a few times. This sequence joins TRBV29-1 and TRBJ2-3; 9 positions agree with TRBD2. The trim removed 4 bases at V and 2 bases at J, leaving 16 bases unmatched. This CDR3 region has 18 residues. Looked up from germline, CDR1 is SQVTM and CDR2 is ANQGSEA. The CDR3 reads CSVVRRGGTRTLTDTQYF. In nucleotides, the CDR3 is TGCAGCGTTGTTCGGCGGGGGGGGACCCGGACCCTCACAGATACGCAGTATTTT.

The CDR3 DNA reads as TGTGCCAGCAGGGACGGACAGATCTATGGCTACACCTTC. Protein: CASRDGQIYGYTF. This chain uses TRBV25-1 with TRBJ1-2, with D maybe TRBD1 (6 bases). CDR1 and CDR2 from the germline V gene are MGHDK and SYGVNS. The CDR3 has 13 amino acids. The V end lost 6 bases, the J end lost 4 bases, and 12 bases lay between the germline ends.

The rearrangement links TRBV30 to TRBJ2-3; 9 bases are shared with TRBD2. The germline V gene has CDR1 GTSNPN and CDR2 SVGIG (reference sequence). J lost 4 bases, V lost 4 bases, and 3 bases had no gene match. This CDR3 comprises 13 residues. CDR3 DNA: TGTGCCTGGAACGGCGGGGGGGCAGATACGCAGTATTTT. It translates to CAWNGGGADTQYF.

This chain connects TRBV7-9 to TRBJ2-7; D call uncertain. Trimming pared 1 base from V and 2 bases from J, leaving 9 bases between. Germline CDR1 SEHNR, CDR2 FQNEAQ (reference sequence). CDR3 length: 14 amino acids. CDR3 in DNA: TGTGCCAGCAGCTTAGAGCAGAGGACCTACGAGCAGTACTTC. Translating gives CASSLEQRTYEQYF.